One and the same sample provided the 13 T cell receptor beta chains below, sequenced in a study of identical twins. TCRdb recomputed calls from the 5' RACE reads with MiXCR, one row per CDR3 protein. The sample lists about 690,000 distinct CDR3 sequences, around 6% seen once, with roughly 2% in the top ten. The sample consisted of naive T cells sorted from blood. The receptor set was obtained from a man in his late teens or twenties in good health.

This clonotype turned up a few times. The CDR3 reads CSARDPPIPNEQFF. The DNA for the CDR3 is TGCAGTGCTAGAGATCCCCCGATTCCCAATGAGCAGTTCTTC. The rearrangement links TRBV20-1 to TRBJ2-1; D remains ambiguous. Germline assignment: CDR1 DFQATT and CDR2 SNEGSKA (reference sequence). The CDR3 is 14 residues long. Trimming left V 0 bases short and J 6 bases short, with 12 bases between.

This clonotype occurred many times. V and J are TRBV6-5 and TRBJ1-6, with a weak D call TRBD1 (5 bases). Germline values: CDR1 MNHEY, CDR2 SVGAGI. V lost 1 base, J lost 7 bases, and 11 bases lay in between. The CDR3 consists of 15 residues. CDR3 in DNA: TGTGCCAGCAGTTACTATGGGACCGAGAATTCACCCCTCCACTTT. It codes for CASSYYGTENSPLHF.

This clonotype was recorded many times. The chain joins TRBV6-1 to TRBJ2-2; D gene uncertain. Trimming removed 7 bases from V and 4 bases from J, with 10 bases in between. This CDR3 region has 13 residues. In germline, CDR1 is MNHNS, CDR2 SASEGT. The CDR3 region has the DNA TGTGCCAGCAATCCGACATTCACCGGGGAGCTGTTTTTT. Translating gives CASNPTFTGELFF.

The chain couples TRBV5-1 to TRBJ2-5; 7 bases map to TRBD2. This CDR3 is built from 14 residues. Germline trimming cut 4 bases from V and 5 bases from J; bases unmatched to any gene: 8. Germline CDR1 reads SGHRS; CDR2 reads YFSETQ. CDR3 in DNA: TGCGCCAGCAGCCCGGGGGGACCTTCGGAGACCCAGTACTTC. Protein product: CASSPGGPSETQYF.

In its sample, this clonotype was seen many times. The J gene is TRBJ2-5, the V gene TRBV20-1; the match to TRBD2 covers 11 bases. This CDR3 contains 15 residues. Germline CDR1 reads DFQATT; CDR2 reads SNEGSKA (reference sequence). V lost 0 bases, J lost 4 bases, and 4 bases stayed unmatched. The CDR3 sequence is CSARDLGTSGETQYF. In DNA form, the CDR3 reads TGCAGTGCTAGAGATCTTGGGACTAGCGGAGAGACCCAGTACTTC.

This rearrangement joins TRBV30 to TRBJ2-5; 7 bases are shared with TRBD2. The CDR3 is made up of 14 amino acids. The ends lost 0 bases at V and 4 bases at J; junction bases unmatched: 5. Germline lookup yields CDR1 GTSNPN and CDR2 SVGIG (reference sequence). CDR3 nucleotide sequence: TGTGCCTGGAGTGTAGAGTTAGCGGGAGAGACCCAGTACTTC. Translating it yields CAWSVELAGETQYF.

V and J are TRBV7-8 and TRBJ2-2, with 10 bases lining up with TRBD1. The ends lost 4 bases at V and 3 bases at J; junction bases unmatched: 14. The CDR3 sequence is 19 residues long. In germline, CDR1 is SGHVS, CDR2 FQNEAQ. The CDR3 bases are TGTGCCAGCAGCTATGGGACAGGGGCGATTGGGTGGGACACCGGGGAGCTGTTTTTT. It codes for CASSYGTGAIGWDTGELFF.

The genes are TRBV12-3 or TRBV12-4 and TRBJ2-1; 10 bases match TRBD2. The CDR3 has 18 residues. Unmatched junction bases numbered 10, after V lost 3 bases and J lost 2 bases. The CDR3 DNA sequence: TGTGCCAGCAGTTTTCCCGGGGGGCTAGCGGGAGCCTACAATGAGCAGTTCTTC. This codes for CASSFPGGLAGAYNEQFF.

This clonotype came up a few times. This chain links TRBV29-1 with TRBJ2-1; D is undetermined. The V gene's germline CDR1 is SQVTM and CDR2 ANQGSEA. Trimming took 6 bases from V and 7 from J, leaving 16 bases between them. The CDR3 loop spans 13 amino acids. CDR3 nucleotides: TGCAGCGTCGTAGGCAGATTCTCGAATGAGCAGTTCTTC. It codes for CSVVGRFSNEQFF.

This clonotype was detected many times. CDR3 residues: CAISDLTRTAYSGANVLTF. The CDR3 DNA is TGTGCCATCAGTGACCTCACACGGACAGCGTACTCTGGGGCCAACGTCCTGACTTTC. V gene TRBV10-3 combines with J gene TRBJ2-6, with TRBD1 as a possible D gene (6 bases). The CDR3 length is 19 residues. Deletions cut 3 bases from V and 0 bases from J, with 18 bases between. CDR1 ENHRY and CDR2 SYGVKD come from the germline V gene.

The sample holds many counts of this clonotype. The chain links TRBV28 to TRBJ2-3; no definite D call. The CDR3 spans 12 residues. V lost 2 bases to trimming and J lost 9 bases, with 9 bases between them. Germline V lookup: CDR1 MDHEN, CDR2 SYDVKM. CDR3 DNA: TGTGCCAGCAGTTTAAGGTCCGGGACGCAGTATTTT. As protein: CASSLRSGTQYF.

The V call is TRBV4-2, the J call TRBJ2-2; D is unclear. CDR1 is LGHNA and CDR2 is YNFKEQ in the germline V gene. Trimming removed 0 bases from V and 5 bases from J, with 13 bases in between. The CDR3 is 16 residues long. The DNA for the CDR3 is TGTGCCAGCAGCCAAGATCGAGTGACTGTAACCGGGGAGCTGTTTTTT. This translates into CASSQDRVTVTGELFF.

This clonotype was seen repeatedly, ten times or more. The rearrangement links TRBV29-1 to TRBJ1-1; no definite D call. This CDR3 region has 12 residues. The V end was cut by 4 bases, the J end by 3 bases, with 9 bases between. The V gene's germline CDR1 is SQVTM and CDR2 ANQGSEA. The CDR3 is CSVGLMDTEAFF. In DNA, the CDR3 is TGCAGCGTTGGTTTAATGGACACTGAAGCTTTCTTT. The variable domain in full, completed from reference TRBV29-1 and TRBJ1-1, reads SAVISQKPSRDICQRGTSLTIQCQVDSQVTMMFWYRQQPGQSLTLIATANQGSEATYESGFVIDKFPISRPNLTFSTLTVSNMSPEDSSIYLCSVGLMDTEAFFGQGTRLTVV.